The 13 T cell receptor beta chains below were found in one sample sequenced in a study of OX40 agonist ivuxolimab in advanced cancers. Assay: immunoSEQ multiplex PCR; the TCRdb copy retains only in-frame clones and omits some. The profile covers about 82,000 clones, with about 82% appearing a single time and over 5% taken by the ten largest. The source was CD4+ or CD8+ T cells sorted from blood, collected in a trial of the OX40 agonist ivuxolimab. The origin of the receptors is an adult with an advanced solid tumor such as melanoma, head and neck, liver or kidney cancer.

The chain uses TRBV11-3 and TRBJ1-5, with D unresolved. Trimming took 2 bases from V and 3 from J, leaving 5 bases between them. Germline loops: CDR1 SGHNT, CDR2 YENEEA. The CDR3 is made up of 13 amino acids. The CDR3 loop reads CASSLSYNQPQHF. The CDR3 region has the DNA TGTGCCAGCAGCTTAAGCTACAATCAGCCCCAGCATTTT.

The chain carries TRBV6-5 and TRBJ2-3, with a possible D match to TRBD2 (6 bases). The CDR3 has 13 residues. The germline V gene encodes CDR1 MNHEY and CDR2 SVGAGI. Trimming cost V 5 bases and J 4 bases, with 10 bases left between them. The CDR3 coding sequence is TGTGCCAGCAGTCGACTAGGGGCAGATACGCAGTATTTT. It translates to CASSRLGADTQYF.

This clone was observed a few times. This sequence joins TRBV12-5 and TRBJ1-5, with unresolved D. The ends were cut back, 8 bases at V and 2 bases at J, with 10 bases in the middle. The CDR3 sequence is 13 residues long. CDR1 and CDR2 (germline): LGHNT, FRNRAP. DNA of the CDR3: TGTGCTAGTCTGTCAATGGGCAATCAGCCCCAGCATTTT. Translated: CASLSMGNQPQHF.

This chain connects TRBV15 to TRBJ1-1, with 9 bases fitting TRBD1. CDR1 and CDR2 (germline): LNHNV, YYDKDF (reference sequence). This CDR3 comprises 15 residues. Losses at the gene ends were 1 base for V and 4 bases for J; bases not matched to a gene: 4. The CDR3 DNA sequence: TGTGCCACCAGCAGAGTCGGGACAGGGACCACTGAAGCTTTCTTT. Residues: CATSRVGTGTTEAFF.

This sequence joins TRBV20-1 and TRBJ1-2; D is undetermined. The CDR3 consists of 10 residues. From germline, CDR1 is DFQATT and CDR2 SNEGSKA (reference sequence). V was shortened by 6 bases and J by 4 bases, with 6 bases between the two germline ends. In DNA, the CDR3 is TGCAGTGCCCCGGTCTATGGCTACACCTTC. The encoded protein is CSAPVYGYTF.

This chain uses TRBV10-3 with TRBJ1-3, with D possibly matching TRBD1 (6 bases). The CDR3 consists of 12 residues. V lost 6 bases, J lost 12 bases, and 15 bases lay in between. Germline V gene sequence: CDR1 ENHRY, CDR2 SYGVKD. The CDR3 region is CAIRDRGEGIYF. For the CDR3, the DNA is TGTGCCATCAGGGACAGAGGGGAAGGCATATATTTT.

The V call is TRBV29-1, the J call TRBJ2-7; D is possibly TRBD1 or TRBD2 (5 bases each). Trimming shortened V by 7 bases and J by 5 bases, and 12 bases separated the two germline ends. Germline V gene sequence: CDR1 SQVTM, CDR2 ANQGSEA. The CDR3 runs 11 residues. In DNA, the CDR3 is TGCAGCGGAGGGGTTGGGAACGAGCAGTACTTC. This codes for CSGGVGNEQYF.

CDR3: CASSGSTGAGNTIYF. CDR3 nucleotide sequence: TGTGCCAGCAGTGGGTCGACAGGGGCTGGAAACACCATATATTTT. The chain combines TRBV6-1 with TRBJ1-3; TRBD1 agrees at 8 bases. Germline CDR1 and CDR2: MNHNS and SASEGT. The CDR3 spans 15 residues. V dropped 4 bases and J dropped 2; count of bases not matched to a gene: 4.

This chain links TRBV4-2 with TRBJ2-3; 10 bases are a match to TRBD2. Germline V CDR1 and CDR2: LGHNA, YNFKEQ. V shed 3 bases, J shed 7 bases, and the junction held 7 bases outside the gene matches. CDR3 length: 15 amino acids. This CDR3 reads CASSQGSSGSYTQYF. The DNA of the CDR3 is TGTGCCAGCAGCCAGGGGTCTAGCGGGAGTTATACGCAGTATTTT.

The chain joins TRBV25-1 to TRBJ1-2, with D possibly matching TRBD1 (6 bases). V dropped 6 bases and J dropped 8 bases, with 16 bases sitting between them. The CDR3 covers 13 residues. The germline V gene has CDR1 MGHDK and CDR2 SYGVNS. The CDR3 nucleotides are TGTGCCAGCAGGGGCGATACAGGGCCCGGCTACACCTTC. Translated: CASRGDTGPGYTF.

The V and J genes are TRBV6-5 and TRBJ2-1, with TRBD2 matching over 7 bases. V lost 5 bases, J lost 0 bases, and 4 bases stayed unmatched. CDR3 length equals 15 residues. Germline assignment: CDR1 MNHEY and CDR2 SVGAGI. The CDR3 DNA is TGTGCCAGCAGTAAGGGCGGGAGCTCCTACAATGAGCAGTTCTTC. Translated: CASSKGGSSYNEQFF.

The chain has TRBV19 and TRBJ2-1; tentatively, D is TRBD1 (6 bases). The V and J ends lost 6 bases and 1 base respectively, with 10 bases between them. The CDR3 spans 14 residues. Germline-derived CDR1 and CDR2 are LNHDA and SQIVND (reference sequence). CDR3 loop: CASSPGVSYNEQFF. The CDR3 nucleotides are TGTGCCAGTAGCCCAGGGGTTTCCTACAATGAGCAGTTCTTC.

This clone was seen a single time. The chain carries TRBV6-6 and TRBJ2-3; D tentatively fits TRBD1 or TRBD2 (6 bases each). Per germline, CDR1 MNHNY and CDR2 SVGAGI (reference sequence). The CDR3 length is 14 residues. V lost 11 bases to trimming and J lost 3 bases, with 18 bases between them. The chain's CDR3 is CASAEGQRTDTQYF. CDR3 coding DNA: TGTGCCTCAGCGGAGGGACAAAGAACAGATACGCAGTATTTT.